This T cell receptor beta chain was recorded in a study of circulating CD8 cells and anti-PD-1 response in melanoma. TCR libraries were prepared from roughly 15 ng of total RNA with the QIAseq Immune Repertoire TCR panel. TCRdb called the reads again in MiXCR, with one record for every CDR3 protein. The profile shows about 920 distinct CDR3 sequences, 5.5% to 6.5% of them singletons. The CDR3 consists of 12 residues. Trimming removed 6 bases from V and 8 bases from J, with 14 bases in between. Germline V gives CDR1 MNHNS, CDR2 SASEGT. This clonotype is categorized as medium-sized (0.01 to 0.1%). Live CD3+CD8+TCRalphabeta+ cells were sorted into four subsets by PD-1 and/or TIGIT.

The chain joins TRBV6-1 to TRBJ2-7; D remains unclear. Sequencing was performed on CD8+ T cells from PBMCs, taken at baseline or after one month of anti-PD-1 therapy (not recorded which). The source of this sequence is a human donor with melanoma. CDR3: CASRVAYEQQYF. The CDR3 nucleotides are TGTGCCAGCAGGGTAGCCTACGAACAGCAGTACTTC.